The TCR beta chain described here comes from a study of molecular identifiers for immune sequencing clone quantification. Turning to this clonotype: Its antigen is not known.

A CD8+CD4-CCR7+CD45RA+ phenotype served as the sorting definition for naive CD8 T cells. Whole-study results and caveats: More than 97% of effector molecules, versus under 1% of naive-cell molecules, belonged to clones above 20 RNA copies. Spiked-in Jurkat TCR RNA corresponding to one cell was reported as detectable against more than 750,000 naive cells.

Bulk TCR library preparation followed previously described methods with listed TCR primers. TCRdb passed the PCR reads through MiXCR, listing each CDR3 protein once. Of some 580,000 distinct CDR3 sequences listed, about 25% are singletons. This clonotype was sampled from a human donor in good health. Some libraries in this study had Jurkat cell RNA spiked in. Source material: naive CD8+ T cells from blood, with Jurkat cell RNA spiked in. This sample's subset: FACS-sorted CD8+CD4-CCR7+CD45RA+ naive T cells.

The CDR3 DNA sequence: TGTGCCAGCAGTGCCCGACTAGCGCCAAGCACAGATACGCAGTATTTT. Its translation is CASSARLAPSTDTQYF. The chain employs TRBV6-6 and TRBJ2-3; 8 positions match TRBD2. Unmatched junction bases numbered 7, after V lost 5 bases and J lost 0 bases. The CDR3 is made up of 16 amino acids. The V gene's germline CDR1 is MNHNY and CDR2 SVGAGI (reference sequence).